The entry below gives a single T cell receptor (beta chain) sequence along with its context. Only one count was recorded for this clone. Its antigen remains undetermined. The sample holds no much larger clone one base away, and base qualities are not on file. The data derive from a study of cytomegalovirus exposure and HLA in healthy donors (dated by TCRdb to the late 2010s). About the study as a whole: The approximately 710 repertoires of the first cohort and the 120 validation repertoires were produced on the same platform, according to a later analysis. In addition to the first cohort of 666 subjects, a separate validation cohort of approximately 110 different subjects was used. The study aimed to test whether cataloging public T cell receptors could reveal signatures of past pathogen exposure. To predict cytomegalovirus infection status, the study brought together high-throughput TCR immunosequencing, statistical association of individual TCRs with disease status, and machine learning.

The library was built by means of the immunoSEQ multiplex PCR assay. The original methods were these. A statistical classification framework was built to diagnose cytomegalovirus status from the catalog of TCR beta chain sequences. TCRdb obtained this table from immuneACCESS and retained in-frame rearrangements with V and J assigned. These tables miss some clones; where compared with another copy, unresolved V genes account for less than half of the shortfall, and the remainder is unexplained. Clone size and V and J calls were adopted from that table, with D and trimming inferred from the DNA. The sample table records a few hundred thousand clones; roughly 88% of these occur just once. The ten largest clones capture 11% to 15% of the sample. The donors belonged to the validation cohort of about 110 subjects, which was separate from the roughly 670-subject first cohort. Summary of the overall study and its limitations: Most TCR sequences were observed very rarely across donors, whereas some public TCRs were present in many individuals. The study listed 150 to 200 TCR beta chains as associated with cytomegalovirus. The classifier was reported to diagnose cytomegalovirus status with high specificity and sensitivity in both the original cohort and the validation cohort. In a later analysis, TCRs clustered in the first cohort were found to also tend to co-occur in the roughly 130 validation repertoires, with approximately 95% of cluster scores above 0. The authors suggested that the approach could potentially be generalized to other disease states and immunological phenotypes. A few of the identified cytomegalovirus-associated TCR beta chains were confirmed in vitro to be specific for cytomegalovirus antigens. A later analysis had no HLA typing for the validation cohort, so co-occurrence there was scored across all 130 or so repertoires.

The germline V gene encodes CDR1 LNHNV and CDR2 YYDKDF (reference sequence). The germline V and J ends show losses of 6 bases and 6 bases respectively, and no gene match explains 9 bases of the junction. Spanning cysteine to phenylalanine, the CDR3 consists of 14 amino acids. Of the read, only the CDR3 DNA is kept; its 42 bases are in frame from base 1. The chain is assembled from TRBV15 and TRBJ1-2, and TRBD1 matches 8 of the central bases. The source material was PBMCs. This receptor was taken from a woman aged 30 to 39 in good health and CMV-seropositive. The DNA sequence is TGTGCCACCAGAAACGGGACAGGCTATAATGGCTACACCTTC. Its amino acids are CATRNGTGYNGYTF.